The TCR beta chain under discussion was sequenced for a study of control samples from healthy donors and cancer patients. Germline CDR1 and CDR2: KGHSH and LQKENI. This CDR3 is 15 amino acids long. V lost 4 bases, J lost 3 bases, and 7 bases stayed unmatched. The sample holds one count of this clone. Here immunoSEQ multiplex PCR was the method, and the copy in TCRdb shows in-frame clones only, minus some. The data hold fewer than 60,000 clones, with 80% to 90% observed a single time. The V and J genes are TRBV18 and TRBJ2-7; 9 nucleotides line up with TRBD1. This sequence originates from a woman in her forties or fifties with lung cancer. The specimen was PBMCs. CDR3 DNA: TGTGCCAGCTCACTCCGGACAGGGGACTTCTACGAGCAGTACTTC. It codes for CASSLRTGDFYEQYF.